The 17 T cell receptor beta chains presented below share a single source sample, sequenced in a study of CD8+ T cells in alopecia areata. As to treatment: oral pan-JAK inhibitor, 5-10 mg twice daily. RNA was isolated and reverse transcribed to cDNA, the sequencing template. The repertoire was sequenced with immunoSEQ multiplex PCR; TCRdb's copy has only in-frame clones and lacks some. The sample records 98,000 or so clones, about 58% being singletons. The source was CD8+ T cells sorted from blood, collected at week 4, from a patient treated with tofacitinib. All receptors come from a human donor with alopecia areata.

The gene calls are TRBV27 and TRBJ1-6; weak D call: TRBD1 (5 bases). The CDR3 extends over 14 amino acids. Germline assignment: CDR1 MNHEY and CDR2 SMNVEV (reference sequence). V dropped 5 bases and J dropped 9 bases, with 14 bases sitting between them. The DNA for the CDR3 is TGTGCCAGCAGTCCCGCCCCCGGGGGTTCACCCCTCCACTTT. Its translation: CASSPAPGGSPLHF.

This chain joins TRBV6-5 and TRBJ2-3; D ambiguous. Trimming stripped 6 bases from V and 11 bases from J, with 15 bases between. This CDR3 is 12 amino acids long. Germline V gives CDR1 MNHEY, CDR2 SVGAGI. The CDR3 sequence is CASSHDPRWQYF. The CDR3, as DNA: TGTGCCAGCAGCCACGACCCGCGCTGGCAGTATTTT.

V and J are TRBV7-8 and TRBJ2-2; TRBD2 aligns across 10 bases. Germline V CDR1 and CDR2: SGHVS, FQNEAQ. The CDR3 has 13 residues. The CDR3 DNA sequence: TGTGGAGCGGGAGGGCCTAACACCGGGGAGCTGTTTTTT. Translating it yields CGAGGPNTGELFF.

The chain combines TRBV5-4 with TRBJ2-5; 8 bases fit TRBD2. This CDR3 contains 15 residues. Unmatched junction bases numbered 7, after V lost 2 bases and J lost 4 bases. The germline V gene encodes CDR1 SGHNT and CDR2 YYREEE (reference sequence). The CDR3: CASSFDSGKRETQYF. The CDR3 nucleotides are TGTGCCAGCAGCTTCGATAGCGGGAAACGAGAGACCCAGTACTTC.

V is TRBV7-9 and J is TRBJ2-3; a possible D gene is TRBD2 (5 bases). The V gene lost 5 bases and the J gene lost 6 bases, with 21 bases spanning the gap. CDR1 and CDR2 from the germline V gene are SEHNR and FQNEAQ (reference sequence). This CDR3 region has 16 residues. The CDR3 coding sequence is TGTGCCAGCAGCCCGAGGCTCGGGGAAGAGGTCGATACGCAGTATTTT. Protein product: CASSPRLGEEVDTQYF.

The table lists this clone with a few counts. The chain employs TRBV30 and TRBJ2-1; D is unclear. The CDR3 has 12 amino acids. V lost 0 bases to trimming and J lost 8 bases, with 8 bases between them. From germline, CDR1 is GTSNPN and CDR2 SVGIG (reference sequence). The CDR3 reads CAWSVAGYEQFF. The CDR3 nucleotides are TGTGCCTGGAGTGTAGCCGGGTATGAGCAGTTCTTC.

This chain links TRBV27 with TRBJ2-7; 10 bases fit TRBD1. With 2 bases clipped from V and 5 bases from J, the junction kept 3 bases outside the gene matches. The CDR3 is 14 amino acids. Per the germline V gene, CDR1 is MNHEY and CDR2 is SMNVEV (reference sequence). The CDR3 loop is CASSLGQGGDEQYF. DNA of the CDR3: TGTGCCAGCAGTTTAGGACAGGGGGGGGACGAGCAGTACTTC.

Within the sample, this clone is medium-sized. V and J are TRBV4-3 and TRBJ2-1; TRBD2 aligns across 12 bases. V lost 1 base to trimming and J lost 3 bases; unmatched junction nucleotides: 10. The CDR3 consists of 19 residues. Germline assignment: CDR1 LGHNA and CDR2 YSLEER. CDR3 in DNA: TGCGCCAGCAGCCAAGGGGCTAGCGGGGGGGGCAGTTACTACAATGAGCAGTTCTTC. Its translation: CASSQGASGGGSYYNEQFF.

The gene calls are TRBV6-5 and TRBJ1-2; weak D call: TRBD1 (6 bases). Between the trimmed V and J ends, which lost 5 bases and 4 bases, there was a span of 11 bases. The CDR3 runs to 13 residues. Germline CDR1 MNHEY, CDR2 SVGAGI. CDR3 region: CASSETGRYGYTF. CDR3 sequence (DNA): TGTGCCAGCAGTGAAACAGGGCGCTATGGCTACACCTTC.

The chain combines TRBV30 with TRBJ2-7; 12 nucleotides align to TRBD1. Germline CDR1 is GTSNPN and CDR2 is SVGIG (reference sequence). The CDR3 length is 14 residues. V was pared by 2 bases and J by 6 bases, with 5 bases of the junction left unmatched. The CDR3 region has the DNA TGTGCCTGGAGTCCGGGACAGGGGGCGGCCGAGCAGTACTTC. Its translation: CAWSPGQGAAEQYF.

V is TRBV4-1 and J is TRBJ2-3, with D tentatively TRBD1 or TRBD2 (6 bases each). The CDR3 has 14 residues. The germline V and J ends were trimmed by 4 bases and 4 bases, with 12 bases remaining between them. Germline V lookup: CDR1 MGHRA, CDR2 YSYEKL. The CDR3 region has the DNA TGCGCCAGCAGCCCCCAAAGGGGGGCAGATACGCAGTATTTT. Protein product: CASSPQRGADTQYF.

Written as DNA, the CDR3 is TGCAGCGATCGGGGACAGGGGTATGGTGAGCAGTTCTTC. Translated, it gives CSDRGQGYGEQFF. The V gene is TRBV29-1, the J gene TRBJ2-1; TRBD1 matches 10 bases. This CDR3 region has 13 residues. The J segment lost 9 bases and the V segment lost 7 bases, leaving 9 bases of the junction unmatched. CDR1 and CDR2 (germline): SQVTM, ANQGSEA.

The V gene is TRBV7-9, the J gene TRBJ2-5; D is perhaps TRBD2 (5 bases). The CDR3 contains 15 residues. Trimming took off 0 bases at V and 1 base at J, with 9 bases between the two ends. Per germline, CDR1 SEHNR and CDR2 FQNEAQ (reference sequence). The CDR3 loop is CASSLARTPQETQYF. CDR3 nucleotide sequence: TGTGCCAGCAGCTTAGCGAGGACTCCCCAAGAGACCCAGTACTTC.

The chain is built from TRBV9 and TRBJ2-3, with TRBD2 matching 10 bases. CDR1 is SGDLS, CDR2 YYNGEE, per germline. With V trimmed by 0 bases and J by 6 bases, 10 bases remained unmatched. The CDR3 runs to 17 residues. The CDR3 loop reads CASSVGAGTSGVDTQYF. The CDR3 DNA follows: TGTGCCAGCAGCGTAGGAGCGGGAACTAGCGGGGTGGATACGCAGTATTTT.

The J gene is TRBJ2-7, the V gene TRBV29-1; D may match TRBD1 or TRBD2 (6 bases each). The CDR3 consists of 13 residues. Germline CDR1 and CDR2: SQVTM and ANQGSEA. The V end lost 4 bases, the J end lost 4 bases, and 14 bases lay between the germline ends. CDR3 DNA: TGCAGCGTTGTGGGGGAAGGGGGGTACGAGCAGTACTTC. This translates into CSVVGEGGYEQYF.

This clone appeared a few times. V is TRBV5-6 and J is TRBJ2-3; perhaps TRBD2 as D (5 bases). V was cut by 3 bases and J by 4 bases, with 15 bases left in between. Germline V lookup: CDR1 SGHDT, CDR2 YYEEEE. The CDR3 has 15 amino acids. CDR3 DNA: TGTGCCAGCAGCTCGATGGGGAGCCCCCCAGATACGCAGTATTTT. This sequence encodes CASSSMGSPPDTQYF.

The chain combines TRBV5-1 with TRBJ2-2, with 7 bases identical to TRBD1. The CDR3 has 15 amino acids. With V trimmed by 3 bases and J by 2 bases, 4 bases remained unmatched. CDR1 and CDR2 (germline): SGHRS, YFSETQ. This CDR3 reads CASSSGTANTGELFF. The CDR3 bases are TGCGCCAGCAGCTCCGGGACAGCAAACACCGGGGAGCTGTTTTTT.